The TCR beta chain under discussion was sequenced for a study of PD-1 blockade in mismatch repair-deficient tumors. In the study overall: All were previously treated, progressing patients with about 11 mismatch repair-deficient cancer types. General observations from the study: Tumor-resident clones, often absent from pretreatment blood, expanded after pembrolizumab and then contracted.

The method was immunoSEQ multiplex PCR; TCRdb's version includes in-frame clones alone and lacks a portion of them. The data hold about 84,000 clones, with over 75% observed a single time. Turning to this clone: The antigen is not known.

Mismatch repair deficiency was confirmed in all patients, by PCR or immunohistochemistry. TCR sequencing covered a few patients who responded to pembrolizumab. The sample was peripheral blood, taken 12 weeks after starting pembrolizumab. The source is an adult with mismatch repair-deficient cancer.

The CDR3: CASRGPDTEAFF. The CDR3 DNA follows: TGTGCCAGCAGAGGCCCCGACACTGAAGCTTTCTTT. The chain employs TRBV5-4 and TRBJ1-1; D not resolved. Trimming shortened V by 5 bases and J by 3 bases, and 8 bases separated the two germline ends. Per the germline V gene, CDR1 is SGHNT and CDR2 is YYREEE (reference sequence). The CDR3 has 12 residues.